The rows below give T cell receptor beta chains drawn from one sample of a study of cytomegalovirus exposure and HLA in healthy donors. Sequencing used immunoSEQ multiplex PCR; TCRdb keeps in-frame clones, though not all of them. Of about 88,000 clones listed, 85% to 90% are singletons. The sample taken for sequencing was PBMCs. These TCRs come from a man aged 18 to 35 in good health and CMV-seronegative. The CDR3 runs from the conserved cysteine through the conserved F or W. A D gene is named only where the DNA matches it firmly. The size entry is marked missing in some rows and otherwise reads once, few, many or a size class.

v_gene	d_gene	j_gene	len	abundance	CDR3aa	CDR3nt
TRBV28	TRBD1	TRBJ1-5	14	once	CASSPDRVNQPQHF	TGTGCCAGCAGTCCGGACAGGGTAAATCAGCCCCAGCATTTT
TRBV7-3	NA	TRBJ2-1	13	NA	CASSLRGDNEQFF	TGTGCCAGCAGCTTAAGGGGAGATAATGAGCAGTTCTTC
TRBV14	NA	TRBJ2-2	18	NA	CASSPLRIGGGPLGELFF	TGTGCCAGCAGCCCACTGAGGATAGGTGGAGGGCCCCTGGGGGAGCTGTTTTTT
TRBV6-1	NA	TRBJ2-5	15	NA	CASSERGWQQETQYF	TGTGCCAGCAGTGAACGGGGGTGGCAGCAAGAGACCCAGTACTTC
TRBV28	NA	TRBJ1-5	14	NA	CASSSGVSNQPQHF	TGTGCCAGCAGTTCAGGGGTCAGCAATCAGCCCCAGCATTTT
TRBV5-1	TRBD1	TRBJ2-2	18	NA	CASSLDTTDRGGTGELFF	TGCGCCAGCAGCTTGGATACTACGGACAGGGGGGGGACCGGGGAGCTGTTTTTT
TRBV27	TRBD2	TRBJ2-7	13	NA	CASQALAGGEQYF	TGTGCCAGCCAGGCACTAGCGGGAGGCGAGCAGTACTTC
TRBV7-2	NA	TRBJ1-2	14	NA	CASSFEGGIYGYTF	TGTGCCAGCAGCTTCGAGGGGGGGATCTATGGCTACACCTTC
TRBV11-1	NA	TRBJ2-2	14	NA	CASSLIQGTGELFF	TGTGCCAGCAGCTTAATACAGGGTACCGGGGAGCTGTTTTTT
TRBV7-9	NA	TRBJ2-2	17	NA	CASSSREGERVTGELFF	TGTGCCAGCAGCTCCAGGGAGGGGGAGCGCGTGACCGGGGAGCTGTTTTTT
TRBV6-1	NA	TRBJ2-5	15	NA	CASSRGLLLQETQYF	TGTGCCAGCAGCCGAGGACTCCTCCTCCAAGAGACCCAGTACTTC
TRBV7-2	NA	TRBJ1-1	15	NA	CASSPRTGRNTEAFF	TGTGCCAGCAGCCCTCGAACAGGGCGGAACACTGAAGCTTTCTTT
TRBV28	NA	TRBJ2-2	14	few	CASSDSWNTGELFF	TGTGCCAGCAGTGACAGTTGGAACACCGGGGAGCTGTTTTTT
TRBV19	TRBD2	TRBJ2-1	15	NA	CASSHLAGGPDEQFF	TGTGCCAGTAGCCATCTAGCGGGAGGTCCCGATGAGCAGTTCTTC
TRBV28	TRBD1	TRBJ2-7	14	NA	CASSPTGAAYEQYF	TGTGCCAGCAGCCCCACAGGGGCAGCCTACGAGCAGTACTTC
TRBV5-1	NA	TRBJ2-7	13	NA	CASSKTSNYEQYF	TGCGCCAGCAGCAAGACAAGTAACTACGAGCAGTACTTC
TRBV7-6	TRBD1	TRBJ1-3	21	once	CASSPLVWGQGALGSGNTIYF	TGTGCCAGCAGCCCCCTCGTGTGGGGACAGGGGGCGCTTGGCTCTGGAAACACCATATATTTT
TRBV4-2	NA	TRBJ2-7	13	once	CASSQASGYEQYF	TGTGCCAGCAGCCAAGCTTCGGGGTACGAGCAGTACTTC
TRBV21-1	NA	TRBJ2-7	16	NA	CASSLCRDRETYEQYF	TGTGCCAGCAGCCTTTGCCGGGACAGGGAGACCTACGAGCAGTACTTC
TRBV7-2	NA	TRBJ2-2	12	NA	CASSPNTGELFF	TGTGCCAGCAGCCCTAACACCGGGGAGCTGTTTTTT
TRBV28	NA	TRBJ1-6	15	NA	CASSLGPGAGSPLHF	TGTGCCAGCAGTTTAGGTCCAGGGGCAGGTTCACCCCTCCACTTT
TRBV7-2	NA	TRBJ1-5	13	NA	CASSSRSNQPQHF	TGTGCCAGCAGCTCCAGAAGCAATCAGCCCCAGCATTTT
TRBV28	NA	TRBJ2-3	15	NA	CASSPGGRSTDTQYF	TGTGCCAGCAGCCCCGGAGGGAGGTCCACAGATACGCAGTATTTT
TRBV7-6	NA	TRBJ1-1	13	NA	CASSLSVNTEAFF	TGTGCCAGCAGCTTATCTGTGAACACTGAAGCTTTCTTT
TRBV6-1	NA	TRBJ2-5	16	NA	CASSEPRQGLQETQYF	TGTGCCAGCAGTGAGCCAAGACAGGGACTCCAAGAGACCCAGTACTTC
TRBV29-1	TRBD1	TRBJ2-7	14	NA	CSTYPDRSRYEQYF	TGCAGCACATACCCGGACAGGTCCCGCTACGAGCAGTACTTC
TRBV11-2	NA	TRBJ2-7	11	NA	CASSFRYEQYF	TGTGCCAGCAGCTTCAGATACGAGCAGTACTTC
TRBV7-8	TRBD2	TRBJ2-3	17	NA	CASSLRTSGVSTDTQYF	TGTGCCAGCAGCCTACGGACTAGCGGGGTTAGCACAGATACGCAGTATTTT
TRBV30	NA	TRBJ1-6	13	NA	CAWSSRNNSPLHF	TGTGCCTGGAGTTCCAGAAATAATTCACCCCTCCACTTT
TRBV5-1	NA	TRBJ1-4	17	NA	CASSRLRQGATNEKLFF	TGCGCCAGCAGCCGGCTTCGGCAGGGTGCCACTAATGAAAAACTGTTTTTT
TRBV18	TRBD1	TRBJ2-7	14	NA	CASSPTGGTYEQYF	TGTGCCAGCTCACCGACAGGGGGGACCTACGAGCAGTACTTC
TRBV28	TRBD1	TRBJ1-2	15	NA	CASSRTSGGSYGYTF	TGTGCCAGCAGTAGGACGTCAGGGGGAAGCTATGGCTACACCTTC
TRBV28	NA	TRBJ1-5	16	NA	CASSSPGDIGNQPQHF	TGTGCCAGCAGTTCCCCAGGGGATATTGGCAATCAGCCCCAGCATTTT
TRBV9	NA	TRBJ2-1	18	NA	CASSRTDRQMFLYNEQFF	TGTGCCAGCAGCAGAACCGACAGGCAGATGTTTCTATACAATGAGCAGTTCTTC
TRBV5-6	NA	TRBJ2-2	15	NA	CASSVVGQLTGELFF	TGTGCCAGCAGCGTGGTAGGACAGTTAACCGGGGAGCTGTTTTTT
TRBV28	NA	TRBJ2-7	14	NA	CASSLFQDSYEQYF	TGTGCCAGCAGTTTATTTCAGGATTCCTACGAGCAGTACTTC
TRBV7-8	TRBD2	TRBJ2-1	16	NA	CASITIGGLAGDEQFF	TGTGCCAGCATAACCATCGGGGGACTAGCGGGTGACGAGCAGTTCTTC
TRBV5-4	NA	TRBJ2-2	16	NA	CASSLELGRGTGELFF	TGTGCCAGCAGCTTGGAGCTCGGGAGAGGCACCGGGGAGCTGTTTTTT
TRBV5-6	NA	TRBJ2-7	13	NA	CASRGEATYEQYF	TGTGCCAGCAGAGGAGAAGCTACCTACGAGCAGTACTTC
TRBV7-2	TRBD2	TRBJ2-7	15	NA	CASSLLAGGPSEQYF	TGTGCCAGCAGCTTACTAGCGGGAGGGCCGAGTGAGCAGTACTTC
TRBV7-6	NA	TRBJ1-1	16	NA	CASSLEQGWTGTEAFF	TGTGCCAGCAGCTTAGAACAGGGTTGGACTGGCACTGAAGCTTTCTTT
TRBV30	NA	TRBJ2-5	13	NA	CAGNDRPGETQYF	TGTGCCGGGAACGACCGCCCCGGGGAGACCCAGTACTTC
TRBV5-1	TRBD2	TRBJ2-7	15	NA	CASRESGTRAYEQYF	TGCGCCAGCAGGGAAAGCGGGACTAGGGCCTACGAGCAGTACTTC
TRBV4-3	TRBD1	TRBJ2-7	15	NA	CASSPRPQGGSEQYF	TGCGCCAGCAGCCCCCGACCACAGGGGGGTTCCGAGCAGTACTTC
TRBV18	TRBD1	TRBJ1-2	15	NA	CASSPGGQRAYGYTF	TGTGCCAGCTCACCAGGGGGACAGCGGGCCTATGGCTACACCTTC
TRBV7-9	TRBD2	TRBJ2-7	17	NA	CASSPLAGGFYPGEQYF	TGTGCCAGCAGCCCACTAGCGGGAGGGTTCTATCCGGGCGAGCAGTACTTC
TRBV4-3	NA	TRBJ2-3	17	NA	CASSPDLLGRSTDTQYF	TGCGCCAGCAGCCCAGATTTACTAGGTAGGAGCACAGATACGCAGTATTTT